The rows below give T cell receptor beta chains drawn from one sample of a study of control samples from healthy donors and cancer patients. Here immunoSEQ multiplex PCR was the method, and the copy in TCRdb shows in-frame clones only, minus some. The table lists 150,000 to 190,000 clones, 93% of them singletons. The sequenced sample consisted of blood. The receptors shown here come from a man aged 50 or older in good health. Both conserved end residues are part of each CDR3. The D gene is left open where the match is weak. Part of the rows lack a size; the others show once, few, many or a class for expanded clones.

v_call	j_call	clone_size	d_call	cdr3_nt	cdr3_aa
TRBV7-6	TRBJ2-5	NA	TRBD2	TGTGCCAGCAGCCGAGGAGCGGGGATGGGGGAGACCCAGTACTTC	CASSRGAGMGETQYF
TRBV4-1	TRBJ2-3	NA	TRBD2	TGCGCCAGCAGCCAATCTAGCGGGAGCACAGATACGCAGTATTTT	CASSQSSGSTDTQYF
TRBV23-1	TRBJ1-5	NA	TRBD1	TGCGCCAGCAGTCAATCGACAGGGGACGGTCAGCCCCAGCATTTT	CASSQSTGDGQPQHF
TRBV6-5	TRBJ1-5	NA	TRBD1	TGTGCCAGCGGGACAGCATATCAGCCCCAGCATTTT	CASGTAYQPQHF
TRBV27	TRBJ1-6	once	TRBD1	TGTGCCAGCAAAACAGGGGTTCGGAATTCACCCCTCCACTTT	CASKTGVRNSPLHF
TRBV2	TRBJ1-1	NA	NA	TGTGCCAGCAAAGGGCAGGGGCGGGGTGAAGCTTTCTTT	CASKGQGRGEAFF
TRBV29-1	TRBJ1-2	NA	NA	TGCAGCGTCGGGGATGGAGGCTATGGCTACACCTTC	CSVGDGGYGYTF
TRBV4-2	TRBJ2-3	once	TRBD2	TGTGCCAGCAGCCTTGGGACTAGCGGACGGAGCACAGATACGCAGTATTTT	CASSLGTSGRSTDTQYF
TRBV4-1	TRBJ1-6	NA	NA	TGCGCCAGCAGCCAGGGGAGCTATAATTCACCCCTCCACTTT	CASSQGSYNSPLHF
TRBV5-1	TRBJ2-5	NA	TRBD1	TGCGCCAGCAGCTTGGACAGGGGGCTTGAGGAGACCCAGTACTTC	CASSLDRGLEETQYF
TRBV18	TRBJ2-3	NA	NA	TGTGCCAGCTCACCAGGGGGGATCGGCACAGATACGCAGTATTTT	CASSPGGIGTDTQYF
TRBV12-3/TRBV12-4	TRBJ2-2	once	NA	TGTGCCAGCAGTTTTACATCAACCGGGGAGCTGTTTTTT	CASSFTSTGELFF
TRBV28	TRBJ1-5	NA	TRBD1	TGTGCCAGCAGCCGACCGACAGGGAGAGAAAAGCCCCAGCATTTT	CASSRPTGREKPQHF
TRBV6-5	TRBJ2-3	NA	NA	TGTGCCACCTCTAAGGCGGCGACAGATACGCAGTATTTT	CATSKAATDTQYF
TRBV2	TRBJ2-2	NA	NA	TGTGCCAGCAGTCCAGGCAGGGGGAACACCGGGGAGCTGTTTTTT	CASSPGRGNTGELFF
TRBV19	TRBJ1-5	once	NA	TGTGCCAGTAGTAATTTTGGAGGGAGTCAGCCCCAGCATTTT	CASSNFGGSQPQHF
TRBV6-1	TRBJ1-3	NA	TRBD1	TGTGCCAGCAGTGCCCACAGGGGAGGGTATGGAAACACCATATATTTT	CASSAHRGGYGNTIYF
TRBV2	TRBJ2-7	NA	NA	TGTGCCAGCAGTCGTTTTGGGGGGCCCTCTTACGAGCAGTACTTC	CASSRFGGPSYEQYF
TRBV10-3	TRBJ1-1	NA	TRBD1	TGTGCCATCACGACAGGGGAATCCCTTAGCACTGAAGCTTTCTTT	CAITTGESLSTEAFF
TRBV28	TRBJ2-7	NA	TRBD1	TGTGCCAGCATCTCTAGTGGGACAGGGGCAGCCGAGCAGTACTTC	CASISSGTGAAEQYF
TRBV14	TRBJ2-2	NA	NA	TGTGCCAGCAGCCTACGACACGGCACCGGGGAGCTGTTTTTT	CASSLRHGTGELFF
TRBV7-9	TRBJ2-5	NA	NA	TGTGCCAGCAGCTTTAGTGGGACAAACCAAGAGACCCAGTACTTC	CASSFSGTNQETQYF
TRBV2	TRBJ2-7	NA	NA	TGTGCCAGCAGTGAAGTCATTTCCTACGAGCAGTACTTC	CASSEVISYEQYF
TRBV18	TRBJ1-2	NA	NA	TGTGCCAGCTCACCTGTCGGGAACTACTATGGCTACACCTTC	CASSPVGNYYGYTF
TRBV9	TRBJ1-5	NA	TRBD1	TGTGCCAGCAGCGTAGGTGGACAGGGGTTGAATCAGCCCCAGCATTTT	CASSVGGQGLNQPQHF
TRBV30	TRBJ2-6	NA	NA	TGTGCCTGGAGCTTTTTGTACGATCGGCCCTCTGGGGCCAACGTCCTGACTTTC	CAWSFLYDRPSGANVLTF
TRBV6-5	TRBJ2-7	NA	NA	TGTGCCAGCAGGGGACGACCATCCTACGAGCAGTACTTC	CASRGRPSYEQYF
TRBV24-1	TRBJ2-3	NA	NA	TGTGCCACCAGTGGACTAGGCACAGATACGCAGTATTTT	CATSGLGTDTQYF
TRBV28	TRBJ1-5	NA	NA	TGTGCCAGCAGCCGTAACGGGGCTCAGCTAAACAATCAGCCCCAGCATTTT	CASSRNGAQLNNQPQHF
TRBV7-2	TRBJ2-7	NA	TRBD2	TGTGCCAGCAGCTTCAACCCACTAGCGGCCTCCTACGAGCAGTACTTC	CASSFNPLAASYEQYF
TRBV5-1	TRBJ2-3	NA	NA	TGCGCCACAGCGGACGGATCTAGCACAGATACGCAGTATTTT	CATADGSSTDTQYF
TRBV15	TRBJ1-2	NA	NA	TGTGCCACCAGCAGAGATCCGGATGGCTACACCTTC	CATSRDPDGYTF
TRBV11-2	TRBJ2-3	NA	NA	TGTGCCAGCAGCTTCCGGGTTGGCACAGATACGCAGTATTTT	CASSFRVGTDTQYF
TRBV6-4	TRBJ2-1	NA	NA	TGTGCCACCCCTCCTCACAATGAGCAGTTCTTC	CATPPHNEQFF
TRBV5-1	TRBJ2-7	NA	NA	TGCGCCAGCAGCTTCGAGGGAAACTACGAGCAGTACTTC	CASSFEGNYEQYF
TRBV28	TRBJ1-2	NA	TRBD1	TGTGCCAGCAGTGTGGGACAGGGGGCGTATGGCTACACCTTC	CASSVGQGAYGYTF
TRBV19	TRBJ2-3	NA	NA	TGTGCCAGTAGCATTACGGGGGCTAGCACAGATACGCAGTATTTT	CASSITGASTDTQYF
TRBV25-1	TRBJ1-6	NA	TRBD1	TGTGCCAGCACCCAAGGGGGCGGTAATTCACCCCTCCACTTT	CASTQGGGNSPLHF
TRBV2	TRBJ1-5	NA	TRBD1	TGTGCCAGCGTCCGGGACAGAGGGTCCCGCAATCAGCCCCAGCATTTT	CASVRDRGSRNQPQHF
TRBV30	TRBJ2-3	NA	TRBD1	TGTGCCTGGACTCCCCTGGGGACAGGGCAAAGCACAGATACGCAGTATTTT	CAWTPLGTGQSTDTQYF
TRBV2	TRBJ1-1	NA	NA	TGTGCCCCCAAAGGGGCCCCTGTAGAACAGACTGAAGCTTTCTTT	CAPKGAPVEQTEAFF
TRBV30	TRBJ1-3	once	NA	TGTGCCTGGAGTTTAAGTGGGAATAGAAACACCATATATTTT	CAWSLSGNRNTIYF
TRBV5-6	TRBJ1-4	once	NA	TGTGCCAGCAGCCATCAAGGGCTGGGGAATGAAAAACTGTTTTTT	CASSHQGLGNEKLFF
TRBV15	TRBJ2-3	NA	TRBD2	TGTGCCACCAGCAGAGGCGGGACTAGTAGGGCCACAGATACGCAGTATTTT	CATSRGGTSRATDTQYF
TRBV21-1	TRBJ2-5	NA	NA	TGTGCCAGCAGCAAAGTCCGGGCCTCAACGGAGACCCAGTACTTC	CASSKVRASTETQYF
TRBV15	TRBJ1-4	NA	NA	TGTGCCACCAGCAGTGACAGTAATGAAAAACTGTTTTTT	CATSSDSNEKLFF
TRBV6-4	TRBJ2-2	once	NA	TGTGCCAGCAGGACACAGGGCACCGGGGAGCTGTTTTTT	CASRTQGTGELFF
TRBV2	TRBJ1-3	NA	NA	TGTGCCAGCAGTGAAAAGGGATACCGAGGGTCTGGAAACACCATATATTTT	CASSEKGYRGSGNTIYF
TRBV5-4	TRBJ2-1	once	TRBD2	TGTGCCAGCAGCCCGGTGGTAGCGGGAAGAAATGAGCAGTTCTTC	CASSPVVAGRNEQFF
TRBV29-1	TRBJ2-1	NA	TRBD2	TGCAGCGCTAATAGCGGGAGCAATGAGCAGTTCTTC	CSANSGSNEQFF
TRBV18	TRBJ1-1	NA	NA	TGTGCCAGCTCACGACAGTCAACCTGGAACACTGAAGCTTTCTTT	CASSRQSTWNTEAFF
TRBV11-3	TRBJ2-3	NA	NA	TGTGCCAGCAGCCTAGGCCTTAGCACAGATACGCAGTATTTT	CASSLGLSTDTQYF
TRBV2	TRBJ1-5	once	NA	TGTGCCAGCAGTGAAACGGCGTATAGCAATCAGCCCCAGCATTTT	CASSETAYSNQPQHF
TRBV28	TRBJ2-7	NA	TRBD2	TGTGCCAGCAGTGGGGGGGGCTACGAGCAGTACTTC	CASSGGGYEQYF
TRBV27	TRBJ2-2	once	NA	TGTGCCAGCAGTTTCAGGCAGGGTGGCACCGGGGAGCTGTTTTTT	CASSFRQGGTGELFF